This passage covers 10 T cell receptor beta chains from one sample sequenced in a study of cytomegalovirus exposure and HLA in healthy donors. Amplification used 60 Vbeta primers and 13 Jbeta primers. Only in-frame clones appear in the TCRdb table, and some are missing; sequencing was by immunoSEQ multiplex PCR. The data contain about 170,000 clones, approximately 59% of them singletons. The sequenced sample consisted of PBMCs. Source of these receptors: a man aged 35 to 55 in good health and CMV-seronegative.

This clone was recorded a few times. This rearrangement joins TRBV5-8 to TRBJ1-1; 9 positions agree with TRBD1. Unmatched junction bases numbered 4, after V lost 0 bases and J lost 1 base. CDR3 length: 16 residues. Germline values: CDR1 SGHTS, CDR2 YDEGEE. CDR3 sequence: CASSLDPGQGNTEAFF. The CDR3 DNA reads TGTGCCAGCAGCTTGGATCCGGGACAGGGGAACACTGAAGCTTTCTTT.

The V and J genes are TRBV5-1 and TRBJ1-1, with TRBD1 matching 11 bases. Trimming cost V 4 bases and J 0 bases; bases outside gene matches: 11. The CDR3 runs 18 residues. CDR1 SGHRS and CDR2 YFSETQ come from the germline V gene. The CDR3 DNA is TGCGCCAGCAGCACACCCTCGGGACAGGGGGTCATGAACACTGAAGCTTTCTTT. Translation gives CASSTPSGQGVMNTEAFF.

The CDR3 DNA is TGTGCCAGCAGCTTAGGGAGGGGGCACGGCTACACCTTC. Translation: CASSLGRGHGYTF. This chain joins TRBV13 and TRBJ1-2; 7 nucleotides line up with TRBD1. Germline assignment: CDR1 PRHDT and CDR2 FYEKMQ (reference sequence). There are 13 residues in the CDR3. V was clipped by 0 bases and J by 8 bases; unmatched bases: 3.

The chain recombines TRBV25-1 with TRBJ2-3; TRBD1 might be the D (5 bases). The CDR3 loop spans 13 amino acids. V was shortened by 5 bases and J by 5 bases, with 11 bases between the two germline ends. Germline V gene sequence: CDR1 MGHDK, CDR2 SYGVNS. The DNA for the CDR3 is TGTGCCAGCAGTAGGCCAGGGCGAGATACGCAGTATTTT. Protein product: CASSRPGRDTQYF.

The chain recombines TRBV5-1 with TRBJ2-7, with 10 bases that match TRBD1. This CDR3 has 14 amino acids. The J segment lost 6 bases and the V segment lost 3 bases, leaving 6 bases of the junction unmatched. CDR1 is SGHRS and CDR2 is YFSETQ in the germline V gene. The CDR3 nucleotides are TGCGCCAGCAGCTCGGGACAGGGGAAGGGCGAGCAGTACTTC. Its protein is CASSSGQGKGEQYF.

The rearrangement joins TRBV29-1 to TRBJ2-1; 8 bases line up with TRBD1. The V segment lost 7 bases and the J segment 0 bases; nucleotides outside the gene matches: 5. CDR1 is SQVTM, CDR2 ANQGSEA, per germline. The CDR3 has 14 amino acids. The CDR3 DNA reads TGCAGCGCGACCACAGGGGGCTCCTACAATGAGCAGTTCTTC. Translated, it gives CSATTGGSYNEQFF.

The rearrangement links TRBV6-1 to TRBJ2-2; a weak D match, TRBD2 (6 bases). CDR1 MNHNS and CDR2 SASEGT come from the germline V gene. With 5 bases removed from V and 6 bases from J, the gap between germline ends came to 10 bases. The CDR3 runs 13 residues. For the CDR3, the DNA is TGTGCCAGCAGTCGGGACTCCTCCGGGGAGCTGTTTTTT. Protein sequence: CASSRDSSGELFF.

This chain links TRBV5-4 with TRBJ2-3, with D unresolved. Per the germline V gene, CDR1 is SGHNT and CDR2 is YYREEE (reference sequence). The CDR3 loop spans 14 amino acids. V shed 2 bases and J shed 2 bases, with 9 bases lying between them. CDR3 coding DNA: TGTGCCAGCAGCTTTTTTCCTCTCACAGATACGCAGTATTTT. It codes for CASSFFPLTDTQYF.

The chain uses TRBV7-2 and TRBJ2-4, with TRBD2 matching 7 bases. From germline, CDR1 is SGHTA and CDR2 FQGNSA. This CDR3 comprises 16 residues. Trimming cost V 5 bases and J 4 bases; bases outside gene matches: 11. The CDR3 DNA follows: TGTGCCAGCAGCGGCAGCCCGGGAGGCCTTAAAAACATTCAGTACTTC. Translation: CASSGSPGGLKNIQYF.

The V and J genes are TRBV7-2 and TRBJ1-1; 7 bases map to TRBD1. This CDR3 has 15 amino acids. The junction had 11 bases not matched to a gene; V was cut back by 9 bases and J by 1 base. Germline V gene data show CDR1 as SGHTA and CDR2 as FQGNSA. The CDR3 DNA reads as TGTGCCAGTCTTTTTTCGGGACAGAAGAACACTGAAGCTTTCTTT. Protein sequence: CASLFSGQKNTEAFF.